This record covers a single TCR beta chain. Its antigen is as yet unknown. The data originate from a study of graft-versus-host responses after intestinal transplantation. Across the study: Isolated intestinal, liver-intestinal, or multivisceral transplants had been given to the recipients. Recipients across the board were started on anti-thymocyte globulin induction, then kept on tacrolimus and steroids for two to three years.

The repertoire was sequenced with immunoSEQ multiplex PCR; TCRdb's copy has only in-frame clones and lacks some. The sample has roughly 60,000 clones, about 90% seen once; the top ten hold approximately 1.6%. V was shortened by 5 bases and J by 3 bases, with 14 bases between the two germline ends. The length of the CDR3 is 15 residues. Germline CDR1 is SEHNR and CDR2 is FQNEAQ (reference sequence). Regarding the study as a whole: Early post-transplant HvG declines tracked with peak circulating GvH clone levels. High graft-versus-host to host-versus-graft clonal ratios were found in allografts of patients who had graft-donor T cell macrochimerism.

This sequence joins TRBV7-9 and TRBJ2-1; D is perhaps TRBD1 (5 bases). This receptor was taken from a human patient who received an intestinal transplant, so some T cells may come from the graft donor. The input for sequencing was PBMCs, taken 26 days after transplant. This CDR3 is CASSGRVLGYNEQFF. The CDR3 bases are TGTGCCAGCAGCGGCAGGGTGCTGGGCTACAATGAGCAGTTCTTC.